The present entry profiles one TCR beta chain with its context. Assay used: immunoSEQ multiplex PCR; TCRdb lists only in-frame clones, some missing. The sample comprises 60,000 or so clones, around 90% of which are singletons, and 5% rests with the top ten. These data belong to a study of OX40 agonist ivuxolimab in advanced cancers. The germline V gene encodes CDR1 SGHRS and CDR2 YFSETQ. The V end was cut by 0 bases, the J end by 4 bases, with 11 bases between. This CDR3 comprises 15 residues. The sample here was CD4+ or CD8+ T cells sorted from blood, taken in a trial of the OX40 agonist ivuxolimab. The chain is built from TRBV5-1 and TRBJ1-5, with unresolved D. The source of this sequence is an adult with an advanced solid tumor such as melanoma, head and neck, liver or kidney cancer. The CDR3 is CASSLGGINNQPQHF. As DNA, the CDR3 is TGCGCCAGCAGCTTGGGTGGCATCAATAATCAGCCCCAGCATTTT.